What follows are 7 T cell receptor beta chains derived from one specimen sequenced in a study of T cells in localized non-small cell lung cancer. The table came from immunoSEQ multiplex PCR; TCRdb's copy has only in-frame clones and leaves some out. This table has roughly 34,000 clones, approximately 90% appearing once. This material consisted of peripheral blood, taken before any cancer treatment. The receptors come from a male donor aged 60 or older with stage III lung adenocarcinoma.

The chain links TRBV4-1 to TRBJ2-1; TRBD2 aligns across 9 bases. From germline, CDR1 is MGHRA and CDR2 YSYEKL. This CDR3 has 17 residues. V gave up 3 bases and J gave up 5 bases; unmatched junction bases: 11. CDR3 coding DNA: TGCGCCAGCAGCCAGGGCCCGGCAGCGGGAGGTGACAATGAGCAGTTCTTC. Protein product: CASSQGPAAGGDNEQFF.

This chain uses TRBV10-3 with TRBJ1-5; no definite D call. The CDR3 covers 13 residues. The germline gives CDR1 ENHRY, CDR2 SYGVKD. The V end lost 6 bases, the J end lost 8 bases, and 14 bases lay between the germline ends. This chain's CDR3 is CAIRGRTAEPQHF. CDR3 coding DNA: TGTGCCATCAGGGGGAGGACGGCCGAGCCCCAGCATTTT.

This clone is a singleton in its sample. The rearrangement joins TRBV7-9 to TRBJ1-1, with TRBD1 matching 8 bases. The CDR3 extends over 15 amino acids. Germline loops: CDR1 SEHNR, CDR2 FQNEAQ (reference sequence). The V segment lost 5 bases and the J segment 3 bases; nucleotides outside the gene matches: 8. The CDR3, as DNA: TGTGCCAGCAGCCCGCGGACAGGGTGGGACACTGAAGCTTTCTTT. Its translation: CASSPRTGWDTEAFF.

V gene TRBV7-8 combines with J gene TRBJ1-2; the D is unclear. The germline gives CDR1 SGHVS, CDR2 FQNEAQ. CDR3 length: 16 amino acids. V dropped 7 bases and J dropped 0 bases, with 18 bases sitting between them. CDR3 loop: CASTRTEKLANYGYTF. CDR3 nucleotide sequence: TGTGCCAGCACCCGGACGGAGAAGTTAGCTAACTATGGCTACACCTTC.

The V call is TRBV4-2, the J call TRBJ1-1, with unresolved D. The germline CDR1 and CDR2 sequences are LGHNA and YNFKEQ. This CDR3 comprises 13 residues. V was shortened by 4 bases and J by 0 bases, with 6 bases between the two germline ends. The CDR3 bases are TGTGCCAGCAGCCTTGCCTTGAACACTGAAGCTTTCTTT. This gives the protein CASSLALNTEAFF.

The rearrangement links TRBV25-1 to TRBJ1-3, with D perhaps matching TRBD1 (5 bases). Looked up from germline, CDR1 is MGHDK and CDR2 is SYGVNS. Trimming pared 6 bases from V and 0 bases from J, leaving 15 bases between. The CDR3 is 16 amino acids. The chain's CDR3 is CASRPGVLGSGNTIYF. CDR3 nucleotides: TGTGCCAGCAGGCCGGGGGTTTTAGGCTCTGGAAACACCATATATTTT.

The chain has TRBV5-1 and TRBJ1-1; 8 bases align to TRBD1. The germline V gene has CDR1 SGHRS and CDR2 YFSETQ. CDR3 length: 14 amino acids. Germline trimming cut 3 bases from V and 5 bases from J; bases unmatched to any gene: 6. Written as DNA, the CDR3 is TGCGCCAGCAGCTCTGGACAGGGAGGGACTGAAGCTTTCTTT. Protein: CASSSGQGGTEAFF.